Included here is one TCR beta chain sequence, with context. Its target is not known. Autoimmune disease history or systemic immunosuppression led to patient exclusion. The table came from immunoSEQ multiplex PCR; TCRdb's copy has only in-frame clones and leaves some out. The sample shows tens of thousands of clones, approximately 85% of them seen only once. The data stem from a study of OX40 agonist ivuxolimab in advanced cancers. Study as a whole: Averaging about 60 years in age, with a range of about 23 to 90, the cohort was around 85% male. Partial responses, seen in three patients, involved one hepatocellular carcinoma and two cutaneous melanomas. Study-wide results and caveats: The study found that CD8+ T cells averaged more expanded clones than CD4+.

V was pared by 7 bases and J by 7 bases, with 19 bases between. The length of the CDR3 is 14 residues. From germline, CDR1 is SGHTA and CDR2 FQGNSA. The chain carries TRBV7-2 and TRBJ2-5; D perhaps matches TRBD2 (6 bases). The sample was CD4+ or CD8+ T cells sorted from blood, taken in a trial of the OX40 agonist ivuxolimab. The sequence was obtained from an adult with an advanced solid tumor such as melanoma, head and neck, liver or kidney cancer. The CDR3 DNA reads TGTGCCAGCAACCCAACCGGAGGGCTAGGGACCCAGTACTTC. Its protein product is CASNPTGGLGTQYF.